Described below is a single T cell receptor beta chain sequence and its context. The method was immunoSEQ multiplex PCR; TCRdb's version includes in-frame clones alone and lacks a portion of them. The sample yields fewer than 150,000 clones, roughly four fifths seen once. V lost 4 bases to trimming and J lost 4 bases, with 8 bases between them. Germline V gene sequence: CDR1 LGHDT, CDR2 YNNKEL (reference sequence). This CDR3 is 13 amino acids long. The record originates from a study of blood T cell repertoires in COVID-19. The TCR originated in a man aged 25-45 years who had recovered from COVID-19. This chain connects TRBV3-1 (or the pseudogene TRBV3-2) to TRBJ1-5; no firm D call. The specimen sequenced was PBMCs or T cells enriched from blood (not recorded which). CDR3 nucleotides: TGTGCCAGCAGCCTCCGGGGAAATCAGCCCCAGCATTTT. This gives the protein CASSLRGNQPQHF.